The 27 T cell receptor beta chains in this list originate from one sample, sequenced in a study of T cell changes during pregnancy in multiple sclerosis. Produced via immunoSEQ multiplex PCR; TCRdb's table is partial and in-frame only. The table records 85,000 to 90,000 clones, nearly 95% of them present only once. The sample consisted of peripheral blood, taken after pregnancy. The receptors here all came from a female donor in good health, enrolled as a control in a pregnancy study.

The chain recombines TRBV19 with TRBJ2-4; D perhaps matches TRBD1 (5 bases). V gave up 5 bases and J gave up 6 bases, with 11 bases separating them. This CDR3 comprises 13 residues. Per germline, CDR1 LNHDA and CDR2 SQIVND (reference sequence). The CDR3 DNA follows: TGTGCCAGTAGTGCCTCCCAGGGAAACATTCAGTACTTC. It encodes CASSASQGNIQYF.

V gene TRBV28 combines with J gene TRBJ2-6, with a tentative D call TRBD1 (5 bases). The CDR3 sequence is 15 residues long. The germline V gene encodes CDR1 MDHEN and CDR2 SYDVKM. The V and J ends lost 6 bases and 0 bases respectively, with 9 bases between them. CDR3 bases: TGTGCCAGCAGCGACAGTTCCTCTGGGGCCAACGTCCTGACTTTC. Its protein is CASSDSSSGANVLTF.

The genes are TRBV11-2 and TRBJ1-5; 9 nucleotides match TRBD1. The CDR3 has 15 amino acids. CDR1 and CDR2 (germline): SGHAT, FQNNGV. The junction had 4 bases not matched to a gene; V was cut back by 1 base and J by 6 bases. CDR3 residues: CASSLGTGVGQPQHF. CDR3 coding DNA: TGTGCCAGCAGCTTAGGGACAGGGGTAGGTCAGCCCCAGCATTTT.

As DNA, the CDR3 is TGCAGCGTTGATTACAAAGGGACTAGCGGGAGGCCTCACAATGAGCAGTTCTTC. Translated: CSVDYKGTSGRPHNEQFF. The chain joins TRBV29-1 to TRBJ2-1; 15 positions agree with TRBD2. Germline V gives CDR1 SQVTM, CDR2 ANQGSEA. V lost 3 bases, J lost 5 bases, and 11 bases stayed unmatched. The CDR3 sequence is 18 residues long.

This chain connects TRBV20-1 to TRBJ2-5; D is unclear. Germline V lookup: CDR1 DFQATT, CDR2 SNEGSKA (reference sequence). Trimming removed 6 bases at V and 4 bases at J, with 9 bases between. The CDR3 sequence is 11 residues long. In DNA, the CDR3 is TGCAGTGCACTATTAGGAGAGACCCAGTACTTC. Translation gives CSALLGETQYF.

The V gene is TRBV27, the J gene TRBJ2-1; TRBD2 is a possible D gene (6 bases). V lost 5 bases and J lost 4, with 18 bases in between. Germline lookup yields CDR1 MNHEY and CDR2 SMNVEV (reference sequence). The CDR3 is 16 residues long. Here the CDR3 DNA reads TGTGCCAGCAGTCAGCAGACCCCCGGGGGATACAATGAGCAGTTCTTC. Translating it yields CASSQQTPGGYNEQFF.

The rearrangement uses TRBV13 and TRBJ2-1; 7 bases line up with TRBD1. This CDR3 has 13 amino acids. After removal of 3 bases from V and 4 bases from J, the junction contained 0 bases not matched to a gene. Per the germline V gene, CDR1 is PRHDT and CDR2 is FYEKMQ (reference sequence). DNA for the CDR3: TGTGCCAGCAGCTTGACAGGGTACAATGAGCAGTTCTTC. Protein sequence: CASSLTGYNEQFF.

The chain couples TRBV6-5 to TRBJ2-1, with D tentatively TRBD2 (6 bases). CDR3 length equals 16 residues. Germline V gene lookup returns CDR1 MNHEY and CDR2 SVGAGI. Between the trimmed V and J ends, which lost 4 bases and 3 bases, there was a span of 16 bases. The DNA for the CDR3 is TGTGCCAGCAGTTCACTCAGCGGGCTTAACTACAATGAGCAGTTCTTC. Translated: CASSSLSGLNYNEQFF.

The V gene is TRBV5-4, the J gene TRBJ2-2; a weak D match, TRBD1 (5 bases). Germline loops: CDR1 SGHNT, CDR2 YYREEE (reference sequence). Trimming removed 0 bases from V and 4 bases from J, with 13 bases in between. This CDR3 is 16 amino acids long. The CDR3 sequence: CASSLAVQATTGELFF. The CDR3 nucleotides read TGTGCCAGCAGCTTGGCGGTACAGGCAACCACCGGGGAGCTGTTTTTT.

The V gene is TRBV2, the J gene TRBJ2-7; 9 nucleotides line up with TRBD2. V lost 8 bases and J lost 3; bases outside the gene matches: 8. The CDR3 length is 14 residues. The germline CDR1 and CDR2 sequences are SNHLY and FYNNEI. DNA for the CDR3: TGTGCCAGCCAGAGACTAGCGGTCGTCTACGAGCAGTACTTC. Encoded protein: CASQRLAVVYEQYF.

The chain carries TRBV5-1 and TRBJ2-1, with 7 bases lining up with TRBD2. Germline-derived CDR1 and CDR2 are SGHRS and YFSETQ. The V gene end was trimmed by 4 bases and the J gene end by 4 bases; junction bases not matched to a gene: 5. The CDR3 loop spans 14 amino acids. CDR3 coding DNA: TGCGCCAGCAGCGGGTCGGGAGGTTACAATGAGCAGTTCTTC. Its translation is CASSGSGGYNEQFF.

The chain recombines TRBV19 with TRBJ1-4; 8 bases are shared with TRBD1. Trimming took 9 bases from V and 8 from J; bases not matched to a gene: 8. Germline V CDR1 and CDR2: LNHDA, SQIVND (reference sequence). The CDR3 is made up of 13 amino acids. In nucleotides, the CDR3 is TGTGCCAGCGGACAGGGTGTTCGAGAAAAACTGTTTTTT. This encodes CASGQGVREKLFF. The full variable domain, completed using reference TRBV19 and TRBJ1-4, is DGGITQSPKYLFRKEGQNVTLSCEQNLNHDAMYWYRQDPGQGLRLIYYSQIVNDFQKGDIAEGYSVSREKKESFPLTVTSAQKNPTAFYLCASGQGVREKLFFGSGTQLSVL.

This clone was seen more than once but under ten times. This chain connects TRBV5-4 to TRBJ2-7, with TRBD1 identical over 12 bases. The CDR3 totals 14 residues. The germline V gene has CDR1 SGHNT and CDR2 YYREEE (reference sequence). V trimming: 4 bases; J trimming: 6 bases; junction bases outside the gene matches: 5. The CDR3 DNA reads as TGTGCCAGCAGCCGGGGACAGGGGGCGCTCGAGCAGTACTTC. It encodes CASSRGQGALEQYF.

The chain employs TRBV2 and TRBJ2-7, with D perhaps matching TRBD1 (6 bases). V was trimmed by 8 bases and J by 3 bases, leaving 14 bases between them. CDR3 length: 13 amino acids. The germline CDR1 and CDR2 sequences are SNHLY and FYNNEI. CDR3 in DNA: TGTGCCAGCCACGGACAGACCGACTACGAGCAGTACTTC. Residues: CASHGQTDYEQYF. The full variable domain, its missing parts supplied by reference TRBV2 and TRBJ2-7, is EPEVTQTPSHQVTQMGQEVILRCVPISNHLYFYWYRQILGQKVEFLVSFYNNEISEKSEIFDDQFSVERPDGSNFTLKIRSTKLEDSAMYFCASHGQTDYEQYFGPGTRLTVT.

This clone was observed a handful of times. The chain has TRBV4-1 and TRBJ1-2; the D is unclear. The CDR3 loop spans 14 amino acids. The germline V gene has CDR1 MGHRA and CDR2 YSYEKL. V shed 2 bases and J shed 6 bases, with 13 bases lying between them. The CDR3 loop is CASSQPGRQDGYTF. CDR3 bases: TGCGCCAGCAGCCAACCGGGAAGGCAGGATGGCTACACCTTC.

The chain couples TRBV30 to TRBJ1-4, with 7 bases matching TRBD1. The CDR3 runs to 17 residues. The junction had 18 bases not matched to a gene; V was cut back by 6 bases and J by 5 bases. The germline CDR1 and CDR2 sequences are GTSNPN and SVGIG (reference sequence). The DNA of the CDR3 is TGTGCCTGCCCACTGGTGGCCAGGGGGACATCAAATGAAAAACTGTTTTTT. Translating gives CACPLVARGTSNEKLFF.

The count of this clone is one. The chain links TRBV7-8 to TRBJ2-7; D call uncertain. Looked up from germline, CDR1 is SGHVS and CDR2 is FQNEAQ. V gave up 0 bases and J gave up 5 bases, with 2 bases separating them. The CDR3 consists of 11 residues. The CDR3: CASSLANEQYF. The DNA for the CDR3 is TGTGCCAGCAGCTTAGCTAACGAGCAGTACTTC.

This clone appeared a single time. This chain's CDR3 is CAIRRSGVANTGELFF. The CDR3 DNA is TGTGCCATCAGAAGATCGGGAGTCGCGAACACCGGGGAGCTGTTTTTT. The chain recombines TRBV10-3 with TRBJ2-2; D is perhaps TRBD2 (6 bases). The germline V gene has CDR1 ENHRY and CDR2 SYGVKD. The CDR3 sequence is 16 residues long. Between the trimmed V and J ends, which lost 6 bases and 0 bases, there was a span of 14 bases.

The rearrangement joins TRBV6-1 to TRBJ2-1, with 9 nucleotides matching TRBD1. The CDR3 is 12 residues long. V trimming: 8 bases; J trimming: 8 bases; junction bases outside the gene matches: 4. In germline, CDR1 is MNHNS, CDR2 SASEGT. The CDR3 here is CASGDRGYEQFF. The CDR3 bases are TGTGCCAGCGGAGACAGGGGGTATGAGCAGTTCTTC.

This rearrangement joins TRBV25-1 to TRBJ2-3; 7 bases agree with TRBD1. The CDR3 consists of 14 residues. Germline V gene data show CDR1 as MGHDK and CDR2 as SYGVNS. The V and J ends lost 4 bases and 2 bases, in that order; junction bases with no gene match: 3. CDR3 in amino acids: CASSGGQPTDTQYF. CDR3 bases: TGTGCCAGCAGTGGGGGACAGCCCACAGATACGCAGTATTTT.

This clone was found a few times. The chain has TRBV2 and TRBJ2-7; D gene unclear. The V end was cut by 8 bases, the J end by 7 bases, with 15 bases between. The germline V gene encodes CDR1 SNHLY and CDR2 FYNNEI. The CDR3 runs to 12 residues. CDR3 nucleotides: TGTGCCAGCCACCTCGAGCTTCGGGAGCAGTACTTC. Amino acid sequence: CASHLELREQYF.

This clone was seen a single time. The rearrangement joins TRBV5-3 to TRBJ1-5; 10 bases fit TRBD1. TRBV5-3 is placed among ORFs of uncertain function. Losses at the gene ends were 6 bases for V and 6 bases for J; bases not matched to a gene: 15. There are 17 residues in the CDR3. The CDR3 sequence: CARNRQGAREDGQPQHF. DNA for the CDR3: TGTGCCAGAAACAGACAGGGGGCGCGGGAGGACGGTCAGCCCCAGCATTTT.

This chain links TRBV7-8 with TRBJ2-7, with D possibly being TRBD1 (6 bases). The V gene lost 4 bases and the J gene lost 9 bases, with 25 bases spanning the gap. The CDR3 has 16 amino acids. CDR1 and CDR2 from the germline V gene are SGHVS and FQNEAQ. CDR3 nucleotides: TGTGCCAGCAGCTACGGTCGGCAGGGGAGCCCTCTAGGGCAGTACTTC. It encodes CASSYGRQGSPLGQYF. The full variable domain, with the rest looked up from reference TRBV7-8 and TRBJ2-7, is GAGVSQSPRYKVAKRGQDVALRCDPISGHVSLFWYQQALGQGPEFLTYFQNEAQLDKSGLPSDRFFAERPEGSVSTLKIQRTQQEDSAVYLCASSYGRQGSPLGQYFGPGTRLTVT.

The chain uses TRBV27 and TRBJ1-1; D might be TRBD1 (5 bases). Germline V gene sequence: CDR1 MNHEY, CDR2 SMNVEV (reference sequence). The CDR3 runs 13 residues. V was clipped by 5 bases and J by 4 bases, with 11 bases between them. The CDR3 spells CASSRGTTTEAFF. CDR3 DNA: TGTGCCAGCAGTCGGGGGACGACCACTGAAGCTTTCTTT.

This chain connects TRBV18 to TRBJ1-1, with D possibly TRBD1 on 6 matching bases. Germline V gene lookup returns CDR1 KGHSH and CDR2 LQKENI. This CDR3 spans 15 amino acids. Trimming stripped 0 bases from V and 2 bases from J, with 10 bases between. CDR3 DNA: TGTGCCAGCTCACCACCCAAGGGACAAAACACTGAAGCTTTCTTT. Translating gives CASSPPKGQNTEAFF.

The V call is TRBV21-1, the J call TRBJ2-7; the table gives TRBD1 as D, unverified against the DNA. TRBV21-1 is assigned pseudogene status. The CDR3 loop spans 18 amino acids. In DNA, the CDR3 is TGTGCCAGCAGCCGAGATCATACCGGGACAGGGGGCTCCTACGAGCAGTACTTC. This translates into CASSRDHTGTGGSYEQYF.

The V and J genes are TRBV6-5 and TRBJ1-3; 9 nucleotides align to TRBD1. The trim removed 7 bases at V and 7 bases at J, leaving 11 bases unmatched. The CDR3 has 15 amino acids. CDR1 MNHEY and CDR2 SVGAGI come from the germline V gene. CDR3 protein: CASKRGGQGSNTIYF. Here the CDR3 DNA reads TGTGCCAGCAAACGAGGTGGACAGGGGTCCAACACCATATATTTT.